The clone carrying this T cell receptor (beta chain) was picked up a small number of times. Its antigen is unknown. Different DNA sequences within this sample yield the same CDR3. Expressed TCRB transcripts were sequenced after all isolated RNA was converted to cDNA. Libraries were prepared by immunoSEQ multiplex PCR; TCRdb keeps only in-frame clonotypes and omits some of them. Here the sample spans around 710,000 clones, roughly 12% being singletons. Germline V gene sequence: CDR1 SGHRS, CDR2 YFSETQ. The V end was cut by 0 bases, the J end by 6 bases, with 6 bases between. The CDR3 has 12 residues. This entry comes from a study of beta chain features in type 1 diabetes. Study-wide points: It was possible that PCR favored shorter templates, equally so in patients and controls. Shorter TCRB CDR3s, moderately but significantly so, were found in Type 1 diabetes patients in all four CD4+ subsets.

The source is a man younger than 40 with type 1 diabetes. This chain uses TRBV5-1 with TRBJ1-2; D may be TRBD1 (6 bases). Sequencing used naive CD4+ T cells from blood. The CDR3 spells CASSLDRDGYTF. The CDR3 nucleotides read TGCGCCAGCAGCTTGGACAGGGATGGCTACACCTTC.